Shown below are 3 T cell receptor beta chains from a single sample sequenced in a study of naive and memory T cell subsets. Reverse transcription of blood and skin TCR RNA was primed at alpha and beta constant regions. One entry per CDR3 protein, called by TCRdb with MiXCR from the 5' RACE reads. The sample consists of tens of thousands of distinct CDR3 sequences, roughly a quarter of them appearing once. Whole-blood samples were roughly 2.3 ml of peripheral blood from healthy adult volunteers. The receptors derive from a female donor in good health.

This clonotype was seen a handful of times. The gene calls are TRBV29-1 and TRBJ2-5, with D maybe TRBD1 (6 bases). Trimming left V 6 bases short and J 2 bases short, with 13 bases between. CDR3 length equals 13 residues. Germline V gene sequence: CDR1 SQVTM, CDR2 ANQGSEA. CDR3 region: CSVAGQIQETQYF. The CDR3 DNA reads TGCAGCGTCGCTGGACAGATTCAAGAGACCCAGTACTTC. The variable domain in full, completed from reference TRBV29-1 and TRBJ2-5, reads SAVISQKPSRDICQRGTSLTIQCQVDSQVTMMFWYRQQPGQSLTLIATANQGSEATYESGFVIDKFPISRPNLTFSTLTVSNMSPEDSSIYLCSVAGQIQETQYFGPGTRLLVL.

This sequence joins TRBV20-1 and TRBJ2-3; tentative D call: TRBD2 (7 bases). Germline values: CDR1 DFQATT, CDR2 SNEGSKA (reference sequence). CDR3 size: 13 residues. Between the trimmed V and J ends, which lost 6 bases and 2 bases, there was a span of 12 bases. The DNA for the CDR3 is TGCAGTGCGACGGGGGGCTACACAGATACGCAGTATTTT. Protein: CSATGGYTDTQYF.

This clonotype was detected ten times or more. V gene TRBV4-3 combines with J gene TRBJ2-3; D is unclear. CDR1 is LGHNA and CDR2 is YSLEER in the germline V gene. Trimming pared 0 bases from V and 4 bases from J, leaving 8 bases between. The CDR3 runs 14 residues. The DNA for the CDR3 is TGCGCCAGCAGCCAAGATTCAATGTCAGATACGCAGTATTTT. It codes for CASSQDSMSDTQYF.